This TCR beta chain was sequenced during a study of control samples from healthy donors and cancer patients. The protocol was immunoSEQ multiplex PCR, while the TCRdb copy is restricted to in-frame clones and leaves out a portion. The sample includes about 86,000 clones, approximately 95% of them seen just once. Trimming took off 6 bases at V and 0 bases at J, with 9 bases between the two ends. This CDR3 is 13 amino acids long. This TCR was recovered from a woman aged 30 to 39 in good health. Sequenced: blood. This chain joins TRBV12-3 or TRBV12-4 and TRBJ2-7; D is ambiguous. CDR3 coding DNA: TGTGCCAGCAGCATACAGAGCTCCTACGAGCAGTACTTC. Translated: CASSIQSSYEQYF.